This TCR beta chain was recovered during a study of high-grade serous ovarian cancer treatment subgroups. The assay was immunoSEQ multiplex PCR, and TCRdb's table has in-frame clones only and misses some. The sample shows roughly 8,700 clones, more than 70% of them seen only once. The tumor samples were collected prior to definitive surgery or chemotherapy. The clonotype originates from a human donor with high-grade serous ovarian cancer. The sequenced sample consisted of tumor tissue.

CDR3 loop: CASMIAGWDNEQFF. The CDR3 DNA sequence: TGTGCCAGCATGATAGCGGGCTGGGACAATGAGCAGTTCTTC. V usage is TRBV27 and J usage is TRBJ2-1; TRBD2 matches at 7 bases. The CDR3 covers 14 residues. The V gene end was trimmed by 7 bases and the J gene end by 5 bases; junction bases not matched to a gene: 8. The V gene's germline CDR1 is MNHEY and CDR2 SMNVEV (reference sequence).